Listed here are 10 T cell receptor beta chains from one sample, sequenced in a study of blood T cell repertoires in COVID-19. The repertoire was sequenced with immunoSEQ multiplex PCR; TCRdb's copy has only in-frame clones and lacks some. The sample lists 270,000 or so clones; about 86% were seen once. Sequencing was carried out using peripheral blood. Receptor source: a woman aged 55-69 years with active or convalescent COVID-19.

The chain links TRBV19 to TRBJ1-2, with TRBD1 matching over 7 bases. CDR1 and CDR2 from the germline V gene are LNHDA and SQIVND (reference sequence). The CDR3 has 14 amino acids. V lost 6 bases to trimming and J lost 0 bases; unmatched junction nucleotides: 4. DNA of the CDR3: TGTGCCAGTAGAGCCCAGGGGGCTAACTATGGCTACACCTTC. It encodes CASRAQGANYGYTF.

This chain uses TRBV29-1 with TRBJ2-7; the D gene is possibly TRBD2 (5 bases). Trimming took off 0 bases at V and 1 base at J, with 16 bases between the two ends. CDR3 size: 16 residues. Germline V gene sequence: CDR1 SQVTM, CDR2 ANQGSEA. The CDR3, as DNA: TGCAGCGTTGAAGATGGGTGGCAGTCGGGATCCTACGAGCAGTACTTC. Protein sequence: CSVEDGWQSGSYEQYF.

The rearrangement links TRBV5-4 to TRBJ1-1, with a tentative D call TRBD1 (5 bases). The CDR3 is 12 residues long. CDR1 is SGHNT, CDR2 YYREEE, per germline (reference sequence). With 4 bases removed from V and 4 bases from J, the gap between germline ends came to 8 bases. As DNA, the CDR3 is TGTGCCAGCAGCCAGGGATTCACTGAAGCTTTCTTT. Amino acids: CASSQGFTEAFF.

This sequence joins TRBV5-1 and TRBJ2-3; TRBD2 matches at 10 bases. The junction had 6 bases not matched to a gene; V was cut back by 6 bases and J by 2 bases. The CDR3 is 15 residues long. Looked up from germline, CDR1 is SGHRS and CDR2 is YFSETQ. The CDR3 DNA is TGCGCCAGCACCCCACTAGCGGGGAACACAGATACGCAGTATTTT. Amino acid sequence: CASTPLAGNTDTQYF.

This clone was seen only a few times. The rearrangement links TRBV6-5 to TRBJ2-4; 8 nucleotides agree with TRBD1. Germline V gives CDR1 MNHEY, CDR2 SVGAGI. V lost 8 bases and J lost 2; bases outside the gene matches: 8. This CDR3 region has 15 residues. The CDR3 sequence is CASGTRQGTKNIQYF. In nucleotides, the CDR3 is TGTGCCAGCGGGACACGACAGGGGACCAAAAACATTCAGTACTTC.

The chain's CDR3 is CASSLGTSNYGYTF. Written as DNA, the CDR3 is TGTGCCAGCAGCTTAGGAACATCTAACTATGGCTACACCTTC. The rearrangement joins TRBV7-8 to TRBJ1-2; no clear D. V was pared by 1 base and J by 0 bases, with 6 bases between. Germline V gene lookup returns CDR1 SGHVS and CDR2 FQNEAQ. The CDR3 covers 14 residues.

The chain couples TRBV6-6 to TRBJ1-1; 7 bases are shared with TRBD1. Germline V gene sequence: CDR1 MNHNY, CDR2 SVGAGI (reference sequence). There are 13 residues in the CDR3. V dropped 8 bases and J dropped 4; count of bases not matched to a gene: 7. The CDR3: CASEQGIATEAFF. The CDR3, as DNA: TGTGCCAGCGAACAGGGGATCGCCACTGAAGCTTTCTTT.

This chain joins TRBV6-6 and TRBJ2-5; TRBD2 matches 14 bases. Germline CDR1 is MNHNY and CDR2 is SVGAGI (reference sequence). This CDR3 is 16 amino acids long. Trimming at V came to 0 bases and at J to 6 bases, leaving 3 bases not matched to a gene. CDR3 nucleotide sequence: TGTGCCAGCAGTTACTCGACTAGCGGGGGGGCACAGACCCAGTACTTC. It yields the protein CASSYSTSGGAQTQYF.

The chain joins TRBV19 to TRBJ1-1, with D perhaps matching TRBD1 (6 bases). Germline CDR1 reads LNHDA; CDR2 reads SQIVND (reference sequence). V shed 5 bases and J shed 7 bases, with 17 bases lying between them. The CDR3 length is 14 residues. The CDR3 protein is CASSAFRQAGEAFF. CDR3 DNA: TGTGCCAGTAGTGCCTTTCGACAGGCAGGTGAAGCTTTCTTT.

Only a few counts were recorded for this clone. The chain has TRBV6-2 or TRBV6-3 and TRBJ1-3; D gene unclear. The CDR3 totals 13 residues. The V end lost 5 bases, the J end lost 0 bases, and 5 bases lay between the germline ends. Looked up from germline, CDR1 is MNHEY and CDR2 is SVGEGT. CDR3 bases: TGTGCCAGCAGTCTAACCTCTGGAAACACCATATATTTT. Protein: CASSLTSGNTIYF.